A single sample gave rise to the 7 T cell receptor beta chains below, sequenced in a study of shared clonotypes between healthy human individuals (dated by TCRdb to about 2020). Receptors were amplified or captured by the immunoSEQ multiplex PCR assay. In its TCRdb copy, this immuneACCESS table keeps in-frame sequences only and misses some clones. Where compared with another copy, unresolved V genes explain less than half of these, and the others have no known cause. This sample holds 730,000 or so clones; around 72% were observed only once. The top ten clonotypes cover approximately 2% of the sample. The sequenced sample was memory CD4+ T cells sorted from blood. The cell subset or site label on this specimen signifies: CD45RA-negative fraction. The origin of the receptors is a woman under 40 in good health.

This chain links TRBV10-3 with TRBJ1-1; D uncertain. CDR1 is ENHRY and CDR2 is SYGVKD in the germline V gene. The CDR3 contains 14 residues. Trimming removed 1 base from V and 1 base from J, with 7 bases in between. CDR3 loop: CAISEFGTNTEAFF. The CDR3 region has the DNA TGTGCCATCAGTGAGTTTGGTACGAACACTGAAGCTTTCTTT.

DNA for the CDR3: TGTGCCAGCAGCTTCCTAGCGGGAGGGTTTCAAGAGACCCAGTACTTC. The encoded protein is CASSFLAGGFQETQYF. J is TRBJ2-5 and V is TRBV7-9; TRBD2 matches 12 bases. Unmatched junction bases numbered 4, after V lost 3 bases and J lost 2 bases. The CDR3 loop spans 16 amino acids. Per germline, CDR1 SEHNR and CDR2 FQNEAQ (reference sequence). Drawing the rest from reference TRBV7-9 and TRBJ2-5, the complete variable domain is DTGVSQNPRHKITKRGQNVTFRCDPISEHNRLYWYRQTLGQGPEFLTYFQNEAQLEKSRLLSDRFSAERPKGSFSTLEIQRTEQGDSAMYLCASSFLAGGFQETQYFGPGTRLLVL.

This clone was detected a few times. The chain combines TRBV6-6 with TRBJ1-1; unclear D gene. This CDR3 contains 14 residues. Trimming took off 0 bases at V and 3 bases at J, with 8 bases between the two ends. In germline, CDR1 is MNHNY, CDR2 SVGAGI (reference sequence). The CDR3 loop is CASSYSGLDTEAFF. The CDR3 nucleotides read TGTGCCAGCAGTTACTCCGGACTGGACACTGAAGCTTTCTTT.

The rearrangement joins TRBV27 to TRBJ2-7, with D maybe TRBD1 (6 bases). CDR3 length: 14 residues. Trimming removed 4 bases from V and 5 bases from J, with 15 bases in between. Germline CDR1 reads MNHEY; CDR2 reads SMNVEV (reference sequence). The CDR3 region has the DNA TGTGCCAGCAGTTCCGGAGTACAGGGAAACGAGCAGTACTTC. It yields the protein CASSSGVQGNEQYF.

Many counts were recorded for this clone. The sample carries other DNA sequences with the same CDR3. The chain employs TRBV7-2 and TRBJ2-5; 7 bases match TRBD1. CDR3 length: 14 residues. Germline assignment: CDR1 SGHTA and CDR2 FQGNSA. The ends lost 6 bases at V and 1 base at J; junction bases unmatched: 5. The CDR3 region has the DNA TGTGCCAGCAGTCCAGGACAGGCCCAAGAGACCCAGTACTTC. Amino acids: CASSPGQAQETQYF.

CDR3 DNA: TGTGCCAGCAGCTCAAGACTAGCGGGAGAAGTCGATGAGCAGTTCTTC. This translates into CASSSRLAGEVDEQFF. The chain uses TRBV9 and TRBJ2-1; 12 bases are shared with TRBD2. This CDR3 is 16 amino acids long. The V gene end was trimmed by 4 bases and the J gene end by 8 bases; junction bases not matched to a gene: 10. Germline CDR1 and CDR2: SGDLS and YYNGEE. Full variable domain (remainder filled in from reference TRBV9 and TRBJ2-1): DSGVTQTPKHLITATGQRVTLRCSPRSGDLSVYWYQQSLDQGLQFLIQYYNGEERAKGNILERFSAQQFPDLHSELNLSSLELGDSALYFCASSSRLAGEVDEQFFGPGTRLTVL.

The V and J genes are TRBV18 and TRBJ2-4; D unclear. The V end was cut by 2 bases, the J end by 3 bases, with 5 bases between. Germline assignment: CDR1 KGHSH and CDR2 LQKENI. The CDR3 runs to 13 residues. CDR3 coding DNA: TGTGCCAGCTCACCAGTAAACAAAAACATTCAGTACTTC. Amino acids: CASSPVNKNIQYF.